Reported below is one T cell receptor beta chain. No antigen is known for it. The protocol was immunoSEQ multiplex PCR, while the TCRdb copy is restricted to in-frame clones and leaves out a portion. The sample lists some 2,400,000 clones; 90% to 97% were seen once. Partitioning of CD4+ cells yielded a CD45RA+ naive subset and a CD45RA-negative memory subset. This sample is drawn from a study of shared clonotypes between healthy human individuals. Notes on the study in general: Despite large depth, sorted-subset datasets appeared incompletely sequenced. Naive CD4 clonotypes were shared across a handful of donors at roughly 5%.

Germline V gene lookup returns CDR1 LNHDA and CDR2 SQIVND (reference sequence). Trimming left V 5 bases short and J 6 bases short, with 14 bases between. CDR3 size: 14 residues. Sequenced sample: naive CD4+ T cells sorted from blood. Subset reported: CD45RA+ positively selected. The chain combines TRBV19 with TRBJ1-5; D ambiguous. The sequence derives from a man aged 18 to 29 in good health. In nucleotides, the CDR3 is TGTGCCAGTAGTCGGACCCAAGGCGGTCAGCCCCAGCATTTT. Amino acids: CASSRTQGGQPQHF.